This T cell receptor (beta chain) was sequenced during a study of glioma-infiltrating T cells. Points on this clonotype: What it recognizes is unknown.

General study points: Gliomas, especially low-grade, showed above-expected tissue-blood divergence; non-neoplastic patients showed below. Patients with low tissue-blood divergence carried a signature set of shared blood CDR3 motifs.

Germline CDR1 and CDR2: SEHNR and FQNEAQ (reference sequence). The CDR3 has 19 amino acids. The iRepertoire nested amplicon-rescue multiplex PCR amplified TCR alpha and beta CDR3s from RNA. MiXCR, run by TCRdb on the multiplex PCR reads, gives a single entry per CDR3 protein. The data contain about 410,000 distinct CDR3 sequences, roughly two fifths of them singletons. The TCR originated in a human donor with low-grade glioma or glioblastoma, undergoing nonglioma brain surgery, or in good health (not recorded which). The chain combines TRBV7-9 with TRBJ2-1, with 15 bases aligning to TRBD2. The J call may be wrong; the DNA end is better matched by TRBJ2-5. The sequencing sample was made of glioma tissue, nonneoplastic brain tissue, or PBMCs (not recorded which). The CDR3 here is CASRPDPGLAGGHQETQYF. The CDR3 DNA sequence: TGTGCCAGCAGGCCAGACCCGGGACTAGCGGGAGGCCACCAAGAGACCCAGTACTTC.